The sequence of this T cell receptor beta chain was determined in a study of cytomegalovirus exposure and HLA in healthy donors. Both 60 Vbeta primers and 13 Jbeta primers went into the PCR. This table comes from immunoSEQ multiplex PCR, and its TCRdb copy is limited to in-frame clones, with some not included. The sample consists of under 120,000 clones, roughly 69% of them appearing once. Points from the study as a whole: The number of N-insertions in an Asian-associated ancestry cluster was reportedly below the roughly 670-donor mean in a later analysis. Indistinguishability led to the exclusion of some V segments, TRBV6-2 and TRBV6-3 included. Later work found that TCR association rates differed between HLA loci; DRB1 had the most and HLA-C the fewest.

In regard to this clone: Its antigen is undetermined.

Per the germline V gene, CDR1 is SGHDN and CDR2 is FVKESK. The CDR3 runs 15 residues. V shed 3 bases, J shed 4 bases, and the junction held 6 bases outside the gene matches. Input material: PBMCs. This sequence originates from a man in his fifties or sixties in good health and CMV-seropositive. This chain joins TRBV14 and TRBJ1-2; 9 bases are a match to TRBD1. The CDR3 sequence: CASSQGGTGIYGYTF. Here the CDR3 DNA reads TGTGCCAGCAGCCAGGGCGGGACAGGGATCTATGGCTACACCTTC.